This T cell receptor beta chain was sequenced in a study of PD-L1 blockade in urothelial cancer. Study information: In the mid-2010s, patients got going on atezolizumab, taking 1,200 mg intravenously every 3 weeks. Male sex and bladder-origin urothelial cancer characterized most of the roughly 29 patients. Blood yielded a median of approximately 140,000 T cells per sample.

Only in-frame clones appear in the TCRdb table, and some are missing; sequencing was by immunoSEQ multiplex PCR. Here the sample spans tens of thousands of clones, roughly 82% being singletons. V was pared by 6 bases and J by 5 bases, with 8 bases of the junction left unmatched. This CDR3 comprises 15 residues. Germline CDR1 is LGHNT and CDR2 is FRNRAP. Urothelial carcinoma in patients was locally advanced or metastatic. The clonotype comes from an older man with urothelial cancer. The chain joins TRBV12-5 to TRBJ2-5; 11 nucleotides match TRBD2. The sample consisted of PBMCs, taken around atezolizumab (anti-PD-L1) treatment. The CDR3 nucleotides read TGTGCTAGTGGCCGCGGGACTAGCGGTTGGGAGACCCAGTACTTC. This codes for CASGRGTSGWETQYF.